The source of this T cell receptor (beta chain) is a study of T cell responses to AZD1222 COVID-19 vaccine. Concerning this clone: Its target is unknown.

V lost 3 bases, J lost 3 bases, and 5 bases stayed unmatched. The CDR3 extends over 16 amino acids. Per germline, CDR1 LNHDA and CDR2 SQIVND (reference sequence). Study outcomes and limitations: Spike-specific TCR breadth rose after two AZD1222 doses, and depth rose as well. Donor demographics were predominantly white British with a female majority; clonal diversity may be underestimated. Repertoires were collected only later (after the peak T cell response had occurred).

Whether given at about 4 or about 12 weeks, second doses were pooled. Libraries were prepared by immunoSEQ multiplex PCR; TCRdb keeps only in-frame clonotypes and omits some of them. The sample contains 130,000 to 150,000 clones, approximately 89% of which appear only once. This chain links TRBV19 with TRBJ2-2; 9 bases fit TRBD2. This receptor was obtained from an adult who received the AZD1222 COVID-19 vaccine. The source material was peripheral blood, sampled 28 days after the second AZD1222 dose. In DNA, the CDR3 is TGTGCCAGTAGTATCCCGACTAGCGGTTACACCGGGGAGCTGTTTTTT. Translated: CASSIPTSGYTGELFF.